This note documents a single T cell receptor (beta chain) sequence. Its specificity is not known. The sample belongs to a study of shared clonotypes between healthy human individuals. Overall study results and limits: Clonotypes that were shared across several donors made up approximately 5% of naive CD4 clonotypes. Though the depth was large, rarefaction showed that sorted-subset sequencing was incomplete.

An assay was performed, and its level was deep. The data were produced by immunoSEQ multiplex PCR, yet TCRdb's version contains in-frame clones alone and is incomplete. The sample has roughly 2,300,000 clones, 85% to 95% seen once. From germline, CDR1 is SGDLS and CDR2 YYNGEE. Trimming at V came to 4 bases and at J to 5 bases, leaving 11 bases not matched to a gene. The CDR3 spans 16 residues. This receptor was taken from a man younger than 35 in good health. Some clones in this sample may be carry-over from other donors' samples. The chain joins TRBV9 to TRBJ2-2, with 7 positions matching TRBD1. The specimen sequenced was naive CD4+ T cells from PBMCs. Stated subset: CD45RA+ positively selected. This CDR3 is CASSSPLGGRTGELFF. The DNA for the CDR3 is TGTGCCAGCAGCTCACCCTTAGGGGGCAGGACCGGGGAGCTGTTTTTT.